The 5 T cell receptor beta chains listed next were all sequenced from one sample in a study of T-cell memory formation after mild COVID-19 (dated by TCRdb to 2020 to 2022). The receptor library was made with 5' RACE. Instrument on record: Illumina NovaSeq 6000. The public sequencing data were trimmed at Q25 with fastp and processed into clonotypes with MiXCR by TCRdb, which kept only in-frame beta chains. Rows are unified per CDR3 protein, each entry keeping the most common DNA and genes. Within this sample are around 300,000 distinct CDR3 sequences, with approximately 13% of them counted one time only. The ten largest account for 22% of the sample. The sequencing sample was made of PBMCs or a T cell subset sorted from them (not recorded which). These receptors were taken from a man aged 18 to 30 who had mild COVID-19 (a few samples of this study predate the infection). The sample titles of this study are shuffled in the database, so cell type and time point are left out; the donor was told from shared clones.

The rearrangement joins TRBV29-1 to TRBJ2-2; D might be TRBD1 (6 bases). The CDR3 totals 13 residues. With 5 bases removed from V and 5 bases from J, the gap between germline ends came to 12 bases. CDR1 SQVTM and CDR2 ANQGSEA come from the germline V gene. CDR3: CSVLGAGTGELFF. The CDR3 DNA follows: TGCAGCGTTCTGGGGGCAGGGACCGGGGAGCTGTTTTTT.

This clonotype came up many times. This rearrangement joins TRBV20-1 to TRBJ2-3; D not resolved. This CDR3 contains 15 residues. V shed 3 bases and J shed 3 bases, with 16 bases lying between them. The germline CDR1 and CDR2 sequences are DFQATT and SNEGSKA (reference sequence). The DNA for the CDR3 is TGCAGTGCTAGGGCAGCCGAAGGAATTACAGATACGCAGTATTTT. Translating it yields CSARAAEGITDTQYF.

This clonotype has only a few counts. The gene calls are TRBV10-3 and TRBJ1-2; D unclear. Germline V gene lookup returns CDR1 ENHRY and CDR2 SYGVKD. V was trimmed by 6 bases and J by 0 bases, leaving 8 bases between them. The CDR3 consists of 13 residues. CDR3 DNA: TGTGCCATCAGATTAGACACTAACTATGGCTACACCTTC. Residues: CAIRLDTNYGYTF.

The rearrangement uses TRBV10-3 and TRBJ1-2, with D perhaps TRBD1 (5 bases). The ends were cut back, 6 bases at V and 8 bases at J, with 19 bases in the middle. The CDR3 loop spans 14 amino acids. Germline V gene data show CDR1 as ENHRY and CDR2 as SYGVKD. Here the CDR3 reads CAIRRDPIGGGYTF. CDR3 DNA: TGTGCCATCAGACGGGACCCCATCGGTGGGGGCTACACCTTC.

This clonotype has just a few counts. The chain employs TRBV5-1 and TRBJ2-1, with 8 bases aligning to TRBD2. The V gene's germline CDR1 is SGHRS and CDR2 YFSETQ. The CDR3 is 15 amino acids. V trimming: 4 bases; J trimming: 2 bases; junction bases outside the gene matches: 5. Written as DNA, the CDR3 is TGCGCCAGCAGCATAAGCGGGGGCCCCTACAATGAGCAGTTCTTC. As protein: CASSISGGPYNEQFF.